The clone carrying this TCR beta chain was seen many times. Ophthalmopathy not arising within 18 months of follow-up defined hyperthyroidism as stable. Aged 18 to 65, hyperthyroidism patients had been newly diagnosed, with under 2 months' duration. Amplification of the TCR beta CDR3 regions used RNA transcripts (as template). An initial RT-PCR round employing HTBI primers preceded a second-round multiplex PCR. TCRdb passed the multiplex PCR reads through MiXCR, listing each CDR3 protein once. This sample has just over 600,000 distinct CDR3 sequences, with about a fifth found just once. The data originate from a study of Graves' ophthalmopathy and Graves' hyperthyroidism. Deletions cut 3 bases from V and 2 bases from J, with 11 bases between. The length of the CDR3 is 15 residues. Germline lookup yields CDR1 MNHEY and CDR2 SMNVEV (reference sequence).

This TCR derives from a woman aged 18-35 years with stable Graves' hyperthyroidism. Some clones in this sample may be carry-over from other donors' samples. Material for sequencing was peripheral blood. This chain links TRBV27 with TRBJ1-3; D is uncertain. This CDR3 is CASSFRMDAGNTIYF. CDR3 nucleotides: TGTGCCAGCAGTTTCAGGATGGACGCTGGAAACACCATATATTTT.